The 3 T cell receptor beta chains given below trace back to one sample, sequenced in a study of breast tumors, draining lymph nodes, adjacent tissues. TCRdb analysed the multiplex PCR reads with MiXCR anew, one entry per CDR3 protein. The table lists approximately 45,000 distinct CDR3 sequences, about 21% of them singletons. The sequencing sample was made of breast tumor tissue. The receptors were sampled from a female donor with breast cancer. Some clones in this sample may be carry-over from other donors' samples.

Only a few counts were recorded for this clonotype. The CDR3, as DNA: TGCAGCGGAACCCTCAGCACTGAAGCTTTCTTT. Its protein product is CSGTLSTEAFF. This chain links TRBV20-1 with TRBJ1-1, with D uncertain. Germline V gene data show CDR1 as DFQATT and CDR2 as SNEGSKA (reference sequence). There are 11 residues in the CDR3.

Of note for this clonotype: A much larger clone lies a single base off, so this may be a read error. As the CDR3 is not closed by the conserved phenylalanine or tryptophan, this likely results from a read error. This CDR3 is CASSTTGRETQYL. As DNA, the CDR3 is TGTGCCAGTAGTACCACAGGGAGAGAGACCCAGTACCTC. The chain combines TRBV19 with TRBJ2-5; tentatively, D is TRBD1 (6 bases). Trimming pared 4 bases from V and 4 bases from J, leaving 10 bases between. The germline V gene has CDR1 LNHDA and CDR2 SQIVND (reference sequence). CDR3 length equals 13 residues.

This clonotype occurred many times. The gene calls are TRBV6-1 and TRBJ1-2; TRBD1 is a possible D gene (5 bases). Trimming stripped 2 bases from V and 5 bases from J, with 9 bases between. Germline assignment: CDR1 MNHNS and CDR2 SASEGT. This CDR3 spans 13 amino acids. The DNA for the CDR3 is TGTGCCAGCAGTGAATGGGCAGGGTATGGCTACACCTTC. It translates to CASSEWAGYGYTF.